The entry below describes one TCR beta chain. Its antigen is unknown. The data derive from a study of cytomegalovirus exposure and HLA in healthy donors. V lost 1 base and J lost 5; bases outside the gene matches: 0. In germline, CDR1 is SGHVS, CDR2 FNYEAQ. The CDR3 has 14 residues. The PCR contained 60 Vbeta and 13 Jbeta primers. Here immunoSEQ multiplex PCR was the method, and the copy in TCRdb shows in-frame clones only, minus some. The sample comprises about 120,000 clones, approximately 70% of which are singletons, and roughly 10% rests with the top ten. Study outcomes and limitations: Analysis performed later showed TCR beta chains linked to HLA being more clonally expanded than equally common others.

Healthy people donating bone marrow made up the donors. The V call is TRBV7-6, the J call TRBJ2-1; 9 bases are shared with TRBD2. Sequenced input: PBMCs. The clonotype was recovered from a woman aged 40 to 49 in good health and CMV-seropositive. The CDR3 spells CASSLGLADNEQFF. CDR3 sequence (DNA): TGTGCCAGCAGCTTAGGACTAGCGGACAATGAGCAGTTCTTC.